This note documents a single TCR beta chain sequence. What it recognizes is unknown. This entry comes from a study of T cells in localized non-small cell lung cancer. Study conclusions and caveats: Overall survival was longer when the density of T cells in the blood was higher. Median detection of top 100 tumor clones in adjacent lung was around 57 clones. Tumor showed lower T cell clonality than uninvolved adjacent lung, where it was highest.

Germline values: CDR1 LNHDA, CDR2 SQIVND (reference sequence). This CDR3 has 11 amino acids. V was clipped by 9 bases and J by 6 bases, with 12 bases between them. Profiling relied on immunoSEQ multiplex PCR, and the TCRdb table lists in-frame clones only, not all of them. The sample gives under 40,000 clones, about 80% of which show up once; about 18% is in the top ten. The specimen was peripheral blood, collected before any cancer treatment. This clonotype was obtained from a male donor at least 60 years old with stage III squamous cell lung carcinoma. The chain couples TRBV19 to TRBJ2-7; no clear D gene. The CDR3 sequence is CARRSRSEQYF. In DNA form, the CDR3 reads TGTGCCAGACGTTCGAGAAGCGAGCAGTACTTC.